One TCR beta chain is described in this entry. This sample is part of a study of T cell changes during pregnancy in multiple sclerosis. The V end was cut by 2 bases, the J end by 4 bases, with 14 bases between. There are 15 residues in the CDR3. The germline V gene has CDR1 SEHNR and CDR2 FQNEAQ (reference sequence). The table came from immunoSEQ multiplex PCR; TCRdb's copy has only in-frame clones and leaves some out. The top ten hold more than 1.5% of the sample, which has roughly 56,000 clones, 88% seen once. This material consisted of peripheral blood, taken in the first trimester of pregnancy. The chain couples TRBV7-9 to TRBJ2-5, with TRBD2 as a possible D gene (6 bases). The TCR originated in a female donor with multiple sclerosis, enrolled in a pregnancy study. The CDR3 coding sequence is TGTGCCAGCAGCTTACTTAGCGGCAATGGAGAGACCCAGTACTTC. Amino acid sequence: CASSLLSGNGETQYF. Using reference TRBV7-9 and TRBJ2-5 for the parts outside the CDR3, the full variable domain is DTGVSQNPRHKITKRGQNVTFRCDPISEHNRLYWYRQTLGQGPEFLTYFQNEAQLEKSRLLSDRFSAERPKGSFSTLEIQRTEQGDSAMYLCASSLLSGNGETQYFGPGTRLLVL.